The clone carrying this TCR beta chain was recorded a few times. In germline, CDR1 is SGDLS, CDR2 YYNGEE. Trimming took 0 bases from V and 7 from J; bases not matched to a gene: 6. The CDR3 runs to 15 residues. The data were obtained in a study of blood T cells in healthy people across ages. Then a second PCR, running about 7 to 11 cycles, was carried out with a sample-barcoded 5' primer and a J-beta primer mix. Sequencing of every sample gave 2.5 million or more CDR3-containing paired-end reads. TCRdb reanalysed the 5' RACE reads using MiXCR and keeps one entry per CDR3 protein. Of over 500,000 distinct CDR3 sequences detected, 27% appear once; the ten largest clones hold 3% to 4.5%. Drawing of peripheral blood yielded 8.5 to 10 milliliters from each donor. These records were also assigned to another study, of T cells of mothers and their children. That work adds: Overlap ran slightly, non-significantly higher for related than unrelated mother-child pairs.

The clonotype comes from a boy between 2 and 10 years old in good health. Source material: blood. The chain joins TRBV9 to TRBJ2-1; 8 bases are a match to TRBD2. The CDR3 spells CASSVDPGRGNEQFF. In nucleotides, the CDR3 is TGTGCCAGCAGCGTAGATCCCGGGAGGGGGAATGAGCAGTTCTTC.